This TCR beta chain originates from a study of OX40 agonist ivuxolimab in advanced cancers. The V gene's germline CDR1 is MRHNA and CDR2 SNTAGT. V dropped 5 bases and J dropped 0 bases, with 8 bases sitting between them. This CDR3 is 13 amino acids long. Sequenced by immunoSEQ multiplex PCR; TCRdb stores in-frame clones only, minus some. Among around 12,000 clones, 65% to 85% were seen once, and the ten largest hold over 30%. The TCR sequence derives from an adult with an advanced solid tumor such as melanoma, head and neck, liver or kidney cancer. The specimen was CD4+ or CD8+ T cells sorted from blood, collected in a trial of the OX40 agonist ivuxolimab. This chain joins TRBV6-4 and TRBJ2-7, with D unresolved. The CDR3 DNA reads TGTGCCAGCAGTTATGGGCCCTCCTACGAGCAGTACTTC. Its translation is CASSYGPSYEQYF.